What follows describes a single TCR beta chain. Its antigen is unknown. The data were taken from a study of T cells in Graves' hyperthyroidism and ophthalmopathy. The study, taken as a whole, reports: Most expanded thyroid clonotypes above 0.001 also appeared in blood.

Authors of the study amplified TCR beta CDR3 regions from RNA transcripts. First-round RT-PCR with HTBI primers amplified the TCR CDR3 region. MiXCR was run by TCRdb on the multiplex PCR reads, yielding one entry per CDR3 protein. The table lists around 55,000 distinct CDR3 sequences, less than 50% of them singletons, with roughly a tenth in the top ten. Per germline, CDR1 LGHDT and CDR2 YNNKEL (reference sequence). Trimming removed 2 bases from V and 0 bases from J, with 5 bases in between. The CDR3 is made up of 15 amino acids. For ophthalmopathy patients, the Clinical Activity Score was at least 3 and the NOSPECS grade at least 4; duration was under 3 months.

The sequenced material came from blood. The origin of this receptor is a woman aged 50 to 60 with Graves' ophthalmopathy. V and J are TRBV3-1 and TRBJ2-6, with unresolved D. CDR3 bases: TGTGCCAGCAGCCAATTGAACTCTGGGGCCAACGTCCTGACTTTC. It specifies CASSQLNSGANVLTF.